A single sample is the source of the 9 T cell receptor beta chains below, sequenced in a study of neurological immune-mediated disorders. TCRdb reprocessed the 5' RACE reads via MiXCR and lists one record per CDR3 protein. The data contain some 27,000 distinct CDR3 sequences, under 7% of them singletons. Sequencing used PBMCs. The receptors were gathered from a woman between 45 and 60 years old in good health.

The table lists this clonotype with many counts. The chain has TRBV5-1 and TRBJ2-1; 9 bases map to TRBD2. Germline CDR1 reads SGHRS; CDR2 reads YFSETQ. The V segment lost 3 bases and the J segment 8 bases; nucleotides outside the gene matches: 12. This CDR3 has 16 residues. Written as DNA, the CDR3 is TGCGCCAGCAGCTACCGGCCTTTAGCGGGAGATGATGAGCAGTTCTTC. Translation gives CASSYRPLAGDDEQFF.

This clonotype has at least ten counts. The genes are TRBV20-1 and TRBJ2-1; 9 bases are a match to TRBD2. Trimming took 3 bases from V and 7 from J; bases not matched to a gene: 4. This CDR3 has 13 residues. Germline V gene lookup returns CDR1 DFQATT and CDR2 SNEGSKA (reference sequence). The CDR3 DNA reads as TGCAGTGCTAGTCGAACTAGCGGGAATGAGCAGTTCTTC. Residues: CSASRTSGNEQFF.

This clonotype has a count of ten or more. V gene TRBV6-5 combines with J gene TRBJ2-1, with D hard to call. Germline CDR1 and CDR2: MNHEY and SVGAGI. Trimming took off 0 bases at V and 5 bases at J, with 5 bases between the two ends. CDR3 size: 13 residues. The CDR3 spells CASSYSRDNEQFF. As DNA, the CDR3 is TGTGCCAGCAGTTACTCTAGAGACAATGAGCAGTTCTTC.

As concerns this clonotype: The conserved closing phenylalanine or tryptophan is absent in this CDR3, likely reflecting a read error. The chain joins TRBV20-1 to TRBJ2-3; D is ambiguous. CDR1 DFQATT and CDR2 SNEGSKA come from the germline V gene (reference sequence). V was trimmed by 3 bases and J by 2 bases, leaving 6 bases between them. The CDR3 is made up of 12 amino acids. The CDR3 coding sequence is TGCAGTGCTAGTGGGGTCACAGATACGCAGTATTTA. Its protein product is CSASGVTDTQYL.

This clonotype was observed at least ten times. This chain links TRBV28 with TRBJ2-1, with D possibly being TRBD1 (6 bases). Germline lookup yields CDR1 MDHEN and CDR2 SYDVKM. The CDR3 is 15 residues long. Deletions cut 7 bases from V and 4 bases from J, with 17 bases between. The CDR3 loop reads CASTREQGPYNEQFF. The CDR3 DNA is TGTGCCAGCACTAGGGAACAGGGCCCTTACAATGAGCAGTTCTTC.

This clonotype was seen at least ten times. The chain has TRBV7-9 and TRBJ1-3; D gene unclear. Trimming removed 2 bases at V and 0 bases at J, with 2 bases between. The CDR3 is 13 residues long. Germline loops: CDR1 SEHNR, CDR2 FQNEAQ (reference sequence). The CDR3 reads CASSLNSGNTIYF. CDR3 in DNA: TGTGCCAGCAGCTTAAACTCTGGAAACACCATATATTTT.

This clonotype was seen many times. This chain connects TRBV11-2 to TRBJ1-6; D is possibly TRBD1 (5 bases). The V end was cut by 0 bases, the J end by 9 bases, with 12 bases between. Per germline, CDR1 SGHAT and CDR2 FQNNGV. This CDR3 is built from 15 residues. The CDR3 protein is CASSLEGGWSSPLHF. The CDR3 DNA is TGTGCCAGCAGCTTAGAGGGGGGATGGAGTTCACCCCTCCACTTT.

This clonotype was found many times. Mismatch with germline at one junction end may stem from a read error. The rearrangement joins TRBV7-3 to TRBJ2-1, with D perhaps TRBD2 (6 bases). Germline CDR1 and CDR2: SGHTA and FQGTGA. This CDR3 has 14 residues. DNA for the CDR3: TGTGCCAGCGGCTTGGCGGGGCCCTACAATGAGCAGTTCTTC. Protein product: CASGLAGPYNEQFF.

This clonotype was picked up many times. This chain uses TRBV9 with TRBJ2-3; TRBD1 matches 7 bases. The CDR3 is made up of 14 amino acids. Germline V gene sequence: CDR1 SGDLS, CDR2 YYNGEE. The V and J ends lost 0 bases and 7 bases, in that order; junction bases with no gene match: 5. In nucleotides, the CDR3 is TGTGCCAGCAGCGTAGGCGAGGGGGCGTATACGCAGTATTTT. Protein sequence: CASSVGEGAYTQYF. Using reference TRBV9 and TRBJ2-3 for the parts outside the CDR3, the full variable domain is DSGVTQTPKHLITATGQRVTLRCSPRSGDLSVYWYQQSLDQGLQFLIQYYNGEERAKGNILERFSAQQFPDLHSELNLSSLELGDSALYFCASSVGEGAYTQYFGPGTRLTVL.